This T cell receptor beta chain was documented in a study of blood T cell repertoires in COVID-19. Across the study: There were acute and convalescent COVID-19 samples, and they came from the United States, Italy and Spain. PBMCs, B-cell-depleted T cells, or T cells provided the cDNA or gDNA that made up the material.

J was trimmed by 4 bases and V by 4 bases; bases with no gene match: 3. This CDR3 has 14 residues. Germline CDR1 MNHEY, CDR2 SMNVEV (reference sequence). Original data processing: The assay estimated nucleated cells by amplifying reference gene primers. TCRdb's copy holds only in-frame clones and misses some; the assay was immunoSEQ multiplex PCR. V, J and clone size are taken as reported in that table, and D and trimming were inferred from the DNA itself. Of fewer than 110,000 clones listed, about 89% are singletons. The source material was peripheral blood. This sequence joins TRBV27 and TRBJ1-2, with 10 bases aligning to TRBD1. This receptor was identified in a woman in her 30s with acute or convalescent COVID-19. In nucleotides, the CDR3 is TGTGCCAGCAGTTGGGACAGGGGAGGCTATGGCTACACCTTC. Its protein product is CASSWDRGGYGYTF.